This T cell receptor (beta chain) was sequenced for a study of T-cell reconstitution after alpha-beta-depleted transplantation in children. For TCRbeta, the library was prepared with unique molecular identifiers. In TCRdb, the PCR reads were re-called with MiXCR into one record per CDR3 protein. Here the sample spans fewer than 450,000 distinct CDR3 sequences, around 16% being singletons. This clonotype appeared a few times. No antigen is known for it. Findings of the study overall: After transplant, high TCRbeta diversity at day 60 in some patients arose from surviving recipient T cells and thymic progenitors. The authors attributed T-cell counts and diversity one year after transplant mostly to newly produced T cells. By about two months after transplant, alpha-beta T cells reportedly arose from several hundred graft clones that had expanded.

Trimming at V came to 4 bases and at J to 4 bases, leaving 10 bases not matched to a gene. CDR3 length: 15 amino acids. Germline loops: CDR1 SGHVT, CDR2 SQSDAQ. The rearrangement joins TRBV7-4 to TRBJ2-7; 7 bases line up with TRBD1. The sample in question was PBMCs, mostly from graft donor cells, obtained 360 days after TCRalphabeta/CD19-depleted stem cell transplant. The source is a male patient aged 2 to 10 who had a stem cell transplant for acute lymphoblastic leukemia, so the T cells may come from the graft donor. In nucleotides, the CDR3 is TGTGCCAGCAGCTACGACACAGGGGCCCGGTACGAGCAGTACTTC. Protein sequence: CASSYDTGARYEQYF.